These 20 T cell receptor beta chains originate from one sample sequenced in a study of T-cell memory formation after mild COVID-19. TCRdb fed the 5' RACE reads into MiXCR, producing one record per CDR3 protein. The sample lists fewer than 700,000 distinct CDR3 sequences, about 20% seen once, with around 9.2% in the top ten. The source material was PBMCs or a T cell subset sorted from them (not recorded which). These receptors were collected from an adult woman who had mild COVID-19 (a few samples of this study predate the infection). Cell type and time point are not known.

This clonotype was counted a few times. The chain uses TRBV20-1 and TRBJ2-7; TRBD2 aligns across 9 bases. J gave up 6 bases and V 3 bases, and 9 bases lay outside the gene matches. The CDR3 has 14 residues. Germline values: CDR1 DFQATT, CDR2 SNEGSKA (reference sequence). The CDR3 here is CSARNRLAGTEQYF. CDR3 nucleotide sequence: TGCAGTGCTAGGAATCGGCTAGCGGGAACCGAGCAGTACTTC.

The chain employs TRBV11-3 and TRBJ2-1; D remains unclear. V was clipped by 10 bases and J by 7 bases, with 17 bases between them. This CDR3 region has 13 residues. The V gene's germline CDR1 is SGHNT and CDR2 YENEEA. The DNA for the CDR3 is TGTGCCATCAACAAGGCGGCTGGGAATGAGCAGTTCTTC. Translation gives CAINKAAGNEQFF.

The rearrangement links TRBV20-1 to TRBJ2-7; D possibly corresponds to TRBD2 (6 bases). Trimming left V 3 bases short and J 2 bases short, with 14 bases between. CDR1 is DFQATT, CDR2 SNEGSKA, per germline (reference sequence). This CDR3 region has 14 residues. The CDR3 sequence: CSASGGTAAYEQYF. CDR3 coding DNA: TGCAGTGCTAGTGGGGGGACCGCTGCCTACGAGCAGTACTTC.

This clonotype was detected many times. V is TRBV27 and J is TRBJ2-7; D remains ambiguous. Germline CDR1 MNHEY, CDR2 SMNVEV (reference sequence). This CDR3 has 15 residues. Trimming stripped 0 bases from V and 3 bases from J, with 12 bases between. The CDR3 spells CASSLSVPAFYEQYF. CDR3 nucleotide sequence: TGTGCCAGCAGTTTATCTGTACCGGCCTTCTACGAGCAGTACTTC.

V and J are TRBV7-6 and TRBJ2-5, with a weak D call TRBD1 (6 bases). Trimming removed 5 bases from V and 14 bases from J, with 21 bases in between. CDR3 length: 13 residues. Germline loops: CDR1 SGHVS, CDR2 FNYEAQ. CDR3 coding DNA: TGTGCCAGCAGCGGGTTCGAGAGTTCAGGGGCCTACTTC. Translating it yields CASSGFESSGAYF. The variable domain in full, with the rest retrieved from reference TRBV7-6 and TRBJ2-5, is GAGVSQSPRYKVTKRGQDVALRCDPISGHVSLYWYRQALGQGPEFLTYFNYEAQQDKSGLPNDRFSAERPEGSISTLTIQRTEQRDSAMYRCASSGFESSGAYFGPGTRLLVL.

This clonotype was seen only a few times. The chain couples TRBV6-5 to TRBJ2-7, with TRBD1 matching 8 bases. Unmatched junction bases numbered 8, after V lost 5 bases and J lost 2 bases. This CDR3 contains 15 residues. The V gene's germline CDR1 is MNHEY and CDR2 SVGAGI. As DNA, the CDR3 is TGTGCCAGCAGTCCTCCGGGACAGGCCGCCTACGAGCAGTACTTC. It specifies CASSPPGQAAYEQYF.

The chain couples TRBV5-1 to TRBJ2-5; TRBD2 aligns across 8 bases. V was pared by 2 bases and J by 5 bases, with 2 bases of the junction left unmatched. Germline V gene lookup returns CDR1 SGHRS and CDR2 YFSETQ. The CDR3 loop spans 13 amino acids. CDR3 region: CASSFREGETQYF. The DNA of the CDR3 is TGCGCCAGCAGCTTCCGGGAGGGGGAGACCCAGTACTTC.

The sample holds a few counts of this clonotype. The genes are TRBV10-2 and TRBJ2-1; D tentatively fits TRBD1 or TRBD2 (5 bases each). Deletions cut 3 bases from V and 6 bases from J, with 27 bases between. Germline V gene data show CDR1 as WSHSY and CDR2 as SAAADI. The CDR3 covers 19 residues. CDR3 in DNA: TGCGCCAGCAGTGATAGGAGCCCCCGGAGAAGTCGGGGCCTCAATGAGCAGTTCTTC. This gives the protein CASSDRSPRRSRGLNEQFF.

This clonotype was observed many times. The CDR3 reads CASSLTGVNSPLHF. In DNA, the CDR3 is TGTGCCAGCAGCTTAACAGGGGTTAATTCACCCCTCCACTTT. The V gene is TRBV7-9, the J gene TRBJ1-6; 7 bases are shared with TRBD1. The CDR3 runs to 14 residues. Germline V gene data show CDR1 as SEHNR and CDR2 as FQNEAQ (reference sequence). Trimming took 2 bases from V and 6 from J; bases not matched to a gene: 1.

This sequence joins TRBV5-1 and TRBJ2-3; no definite D call. CDR3 length equals 16 residues. V was clipped by 1 base and J by 2 bases, with 14 bases between them. Germline assignment: CDR1 SGHRS and CDR2 YFSETQ. The CDR3 reads CASSLSWNPATDTQYF. The CDR3 DNA reads as TGCGCCAGCAGCTTGAGTTGGAACCCGGCCACAGATACGCAGTATTTT.

This clonotype was seen a handful of times. The chain couples TRBV20-1 to TRBJ2-5, with D perhaps given as TRBD1 or TRBD2 (6 bases each). The V and J ends lost 4 bases and 2 bases respectively, with 14 bases between them. Germline values: CDR1 DFQATT, CDR2 SNEGSKA (reference sequence). The CDR3 is 14 residues long. CDR3 in amino acids: CSANSGASQETQYF. The CDR3 nucleotides read TGCAGTGCTAACTCGGGGGCCTCACAAGAGACCCAGTACTTC.

This clonotype was counted a few times. The chain couples TRBV18 to TRBJ1-5, with 9 positions matching TRBD1. V lost 4 bases to trimming and J lost 4 bases; unmatched junction nucleotides: 2. This CDR3 has 14 residues. CDR1 and CDR2 (germline): KGHSH, LQKENI. CDR3 region: CASSRGTGNQPQHF. DNA of the CDR3: TGTGCCAGCTCACGAGGGACAGGGAATCAGCCCCAGCATTTT.

V is TRBV30 and J is TRBJ2-3; a possible D gene is TRBD2 (6 bases). Between the trimmed V and J ends, which lost 3 bases and 3 bases, there was a span of 16 bases. The CDR3 runs to 15 residues. Germline V lookup: CDR1 GTSNPN, CDR2 SVGIG (reference sequence). CDR3 sequence reads: CAWSKQGGQTDTQYF. In DNA, the CDR3 is TGTGCCTGGAGCAAGCAGGGAGGTCAGACAGATACGCAGTATTTT.

The J gene is TRBJ2-7, the V gene TRBV5-4, with 10 bases that match TRBD2. Germline assignment: CDR1 SGHNT and CDR2 YYREEE (reference sequence). The CDR3 runs to 17 residues. V lost 2 bases and J lost 2; bases outside the gene matches: 10. CDR3 in amino acids: CASSLGLAGVGAYEQYF. For the CDR3, the DNA is TGTGCCAGCAGCTTAGGGCTAGCGGGAGTTGGGGCCTACGAGCAGTACTTC.

V and J are TRBV20-1 and TRBJ2-5, with D perhaps matching TRBD1 or TRBD2 (5 bases each). CDR1 DFQATT and CDR2 SNEGSKA come from the germline V gene (reference sequence). Between the trimmed V and J ends, which lost 0 bases and 5 bases, there was a span of 10 bases. This CDR3 spans 13 amino acids. The CDR3 loop reads CSARDWGMETQYF. The CDR3, as DNA: TGCAGTGCTAGAGATTGGGGGATGGAGACCCAGTACTTC.

This clonotype was observed a few times. The chain uses TRBV15 and TRBJ2-7; 9 bases agree with TRBD1. V shed 1 base and J 7 bases; nucleotides not matched to a gene: 5. This CDR3 spans 14 amino acids. Germline V gene data show CDR1 as LNHNV and CDR2 as YYDKDF (reference sequence). As DNA, the CDR3 is TGTGCCACCAGCAGAGCGGGACAGGGTTTTGAGCAGTACTTC. This sequence encodes CATSRAGQGFEQYF.

The chain is built from TRBV18 and TRBJ2-5; D is ambiguous. V lost 3 bases and J lost 4, with 12 bases in between. CDR1 is KGHSH, CDR2 LQKENI, per germline. The CDR3 contains 14 residues. DNA for the CDR3: TGTGCCAGCTCACCGTCCACGGCGGTAGAGACCCAGTACTTC. Translation: CASSPSTAVETQYF.

This chain uses TRBV4-1 with TRBJ2-5; D remains unclear. The CDR3 totals 15 residues. The germline gives CDR1 MGHRA, CDR2 YSYEKL. Trimming stripped 4 bases from V and 5 bases from J, with 17 bases between. The CDR3 DNA reads as TGCGCCAGCAGCCCATCACCTTGGACCTCGGAGACCCAGTACTTC. It translates to CASSPSPWTSETQYF.

The V gene is TRBV7-6, the J gene TRBJ2-3; 12 bases are shared with TRBD2. Losses at the gene ends were 6 bases for V and 5 bases for J; bases not matched to a gene: 12. This CDR3 region has 17 residues. Germline assignment: CDR1 SGHVS and CDR2 FNYEAQ. CDR3 amino acids: CASSLLAGGLSEDTQYF. The CDR3 DNA sequence: TGTGCCAGCAGTTTACTAGCGGGGGGCCTGTCTGAAGATACGCAGTATTTT.

The chain couples TRBV7-3 to TRBJ2-2; a weak D match, TRBD2 (5 bases). Trimming cost V 5 bases and J 6 bases, with 13 bases left between them. The germline gives CDR1 SGHTA, CDR2 FQGTGA. The CDR3 sequence is 14 residues long. CDR3 coding DNA: TGTGCCAGCAGCCAAATTGGGGAGTCCGGGGAGCTGTTTTTT. Its protein product is CASSQIGESGELFF.